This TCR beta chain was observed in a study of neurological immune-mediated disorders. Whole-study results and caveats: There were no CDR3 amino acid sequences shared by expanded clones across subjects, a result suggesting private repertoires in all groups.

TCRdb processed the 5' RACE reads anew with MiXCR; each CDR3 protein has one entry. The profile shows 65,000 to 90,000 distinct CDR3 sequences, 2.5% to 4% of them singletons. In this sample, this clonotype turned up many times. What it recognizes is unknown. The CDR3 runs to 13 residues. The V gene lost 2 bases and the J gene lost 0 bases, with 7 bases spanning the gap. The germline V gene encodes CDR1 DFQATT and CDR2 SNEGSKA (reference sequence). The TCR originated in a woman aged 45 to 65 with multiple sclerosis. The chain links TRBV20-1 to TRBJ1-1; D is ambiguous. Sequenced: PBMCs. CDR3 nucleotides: TGCAGTGCTAGACTGGCAATGAACACTGAAGCTTTCTTT. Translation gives CSARLAMNTEAFF.